This TCR beta chain was captured in a study of T-cell memory formation after mild COVID-19 (dated by TCRdb to the early 2020s). Broadly, across the study: TCR sequence clusters from the two donors were found to be largely donor specific. T-cell clones expanding and contracting after mild COVID-19 in two donors were tracked by longitudinal TCRalpha and TCRbeta repertoire sequencing. Two young, previously healthy adult volunteers made up the cohort, one male and one female.

Ficoll-Paque density gradient centrifugation was the method used to isolate PBMCs. Sequencing used an Illumina NovaSeq 6000. cDNA libraries for TCRalpha and TCRbeta were prepared by 5'RACE using constant-segment primers, with sample barcodes and unique molecular identifiers added. RNA was extracted from every sample with Trizol reagent. The libraries were amplified in two PCR steps, and the second step added a second sample barcode and Illumina TruSeq adapters. Sequencing of the libraries was done on an Illumina NovaSeq, producing 2 x 150 bp paired-end reads. Processing in the source paper ran as follows. Reads were demultiplexed and collapsed into UMI-guided consensus sequences with migec v1.2.7. Using mixcr v2.1.11, UMI consensuses were aligned to TRA and TRB V and J templates and then assembled into clonotypes. A clonotype was counted as expanded or contracted only when both edgeR and NoisET called the clonotype significant, with the noise models trained on biological replicates. For edgeR calls, the thresholds were a false discovery rate-adjusted p below 0.01 and a log2 fold-change of 1. As an exploratory analysis of dynamics, max-normalized trajectories of the 1000 most abundant clonotypes were examined by PCA with hierarchical clustering. Separately sequenced CD4+ and CD8+ repertoires were used to assign the CD4 or CD8 phenotype of responding clones. TCRdb cleaned the public reads at Q25 with fastp, built clones with MiXCR and kept in-frame beta chains. Rows with a matching CDR3 protein are joined into one entry that keeps the most common DNA and genes. These V and J calls are TCRdb output, not the study's own analysis. Counted in this sample were approximately 580,000 distinct CDR3 sequences; around 21% of them appeared once. The ten largest clonotypes hold 12% of the sample.

The CDR3, from cysteine to phenylalanine, totals 21 residues. The kept DNA is CDR3 alone, 63 bases in frame from the first base. Trimming accounts for 1 base at V and 2 bases at J, while the number of junction bases matched to no gene is 14. The germline V gene encodes CDR1 KGHDR and CDR2 SFDVKD. This clonotype was seen a few times. Its antigen is not yet known. Base qualities were left out, and no much larger clone turns up one base away. The investigation overall reported the following: Whether the second-wave clones peaking on day 37 were SARS-CoV-2 specific was not confirmed. Clones that contracted from day 15 to 85 showed balanced CD4/CD8 phenotypes, whereas a second wave of clones that expanded from day 15 to 37 leaned towards CD4+. The study covered only a couple of mild cases, and larger cohorts including severe cases with pre-infection samples were considered necessary. Some responding clones were found in pre-infection memory, which suggests that pre-existing cross-reactive memory T cells took part in the SARS-CoV-2 response. Contracting CD4+ clones were located mainly in the CM and EM memory subsets, whereas CD8+ clones were found to be enriched in EMRA.

The sample taken for sequencing was PBMCs or a T cell subset sorted from them (not recorded which). The chain is encoded by TRBV24-1 joined to TRBJ2-3; TRBD2 aligns with 13 central bases. This clonotype was sampled from an adult woman who had mild COVID-19 (a few samples of this study predate the infection). The sample titles of this study are shuffled in the database, so cell type and time point are left out; the donor was told from shared clones. The nucleotide sequence reads as follows: TGTGCCACCAGTGATTTTAGATCGGGACTAGCGGGAAATTCGGACACAGATACGCAGTATTTT. Translated, this is CATSDFRSGLAGNSDTDTQYF.